The T cell receptor (beta chain) described here comes from a study of blood T cell repertoires in COVID-19. Looking at the study overall: Italy, Spain and the United States were the sources of the convalescent and acute COVID-19 samples. Sample material is recorded as cDNA or gDNA derived from T cells, B-cell-depleted T cells, or PBMCs.

The germline V gene encodes CDR1 SGDLS and CDR2 YYNGEE. The CDR3 has 16 amino acids. J was trimmed by 4 bases and V by 0 bases; bases with no gene match: 5. In the original workflow: Researchers report that nucleated cell counts were estimated from reference gene primer amplification. This table comes from immunoSEQ multiplex PCR, and its TCRdb copy is limited to in-frame clones, with some not included. V and J calls and clone size are given by that table; D and trimming were obtained from the DNA. The sample includes about 160,000 clones, about 88% of them seen just once. The chain links TRBV9 to TRBJ2-2, with TRBD2 matching over 8 bases. Material: peripheral blood. The receptor comes from a man between 40 and 49 years old with acute or convalescent COVID-19. The CDR3 is CASSVESGGVTGELFF. The CDR3, as DNA: TGTGCCAGCAGCGTAGAAAGCGGGGGTGTCACCGGGGAGCTGTTTTTT.